This TCR beta chain was retrieved from a study of blood T cells in healthy people across ages. Study findings and constraints: Total diversity from one million sequenced T cells was likely underestimated.

This CDR3 is 13 amino acids long. Between the trimmed V and J ends, which lost 6 bases and 4 bases, there was a span of 12 bases. This clonotype was observed at least ten times. The antigen remains undetermined. PCR was performed a second time for about 7 to 11 cycles using a sample-barcoded 5' primer and a J-beta primer mix. A template-switch adaptor containing 12 random nucleotides labeled each cDNA molecule. TCRdb redid the calling of the 5' RACE reads with MiXCR, one entry per CDR3 protein. The sample lists 1 million to 1.2 million distinct CDR3 sequences, around two fifths occurring once. The chain carries TRBV12-3 or TRBV12-4 and TRBJ1-2; tentatively, D is TRBD1 (5 bases). The origin of this receptor is a young man in good health. Material for sequencing was blood. The CDR3 is CASSPQDFYGYTF. CDR3 in DNA: TGTGCCAGCAGCCCACAGGATTTCTATGGCTACACCTTC.